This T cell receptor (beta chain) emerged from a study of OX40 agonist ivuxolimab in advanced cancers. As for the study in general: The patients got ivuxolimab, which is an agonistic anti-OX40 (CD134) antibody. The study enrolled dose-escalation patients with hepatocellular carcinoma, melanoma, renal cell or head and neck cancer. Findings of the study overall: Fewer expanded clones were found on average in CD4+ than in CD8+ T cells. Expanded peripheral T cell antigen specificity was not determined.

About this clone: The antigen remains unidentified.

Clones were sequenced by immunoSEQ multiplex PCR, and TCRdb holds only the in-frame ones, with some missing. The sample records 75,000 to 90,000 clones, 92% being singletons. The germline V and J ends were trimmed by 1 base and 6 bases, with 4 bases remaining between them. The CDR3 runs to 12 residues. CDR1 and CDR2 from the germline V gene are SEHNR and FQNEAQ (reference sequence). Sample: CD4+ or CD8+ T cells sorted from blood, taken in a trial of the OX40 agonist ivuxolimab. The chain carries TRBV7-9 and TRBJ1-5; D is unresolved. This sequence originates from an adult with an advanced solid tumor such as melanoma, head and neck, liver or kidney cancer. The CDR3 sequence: CASSLGGQPQHF. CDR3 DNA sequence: TGTGCCAGCAGCTTAGGGGGTCAGCCCCAGCATTTT.